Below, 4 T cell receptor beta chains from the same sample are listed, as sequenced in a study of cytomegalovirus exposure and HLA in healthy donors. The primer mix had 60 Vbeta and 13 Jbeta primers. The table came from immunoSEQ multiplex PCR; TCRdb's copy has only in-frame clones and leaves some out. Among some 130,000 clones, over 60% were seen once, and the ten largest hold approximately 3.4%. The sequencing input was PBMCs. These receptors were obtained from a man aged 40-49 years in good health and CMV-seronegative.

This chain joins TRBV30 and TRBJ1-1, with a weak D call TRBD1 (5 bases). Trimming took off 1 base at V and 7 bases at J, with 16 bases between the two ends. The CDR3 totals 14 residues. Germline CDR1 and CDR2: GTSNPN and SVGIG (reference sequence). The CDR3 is CAWSGIRMGLEAFF. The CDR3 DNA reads TGTGCCTGGAGTGGGATCCGGATGGGGCTTGAAGCTTTCTTT.

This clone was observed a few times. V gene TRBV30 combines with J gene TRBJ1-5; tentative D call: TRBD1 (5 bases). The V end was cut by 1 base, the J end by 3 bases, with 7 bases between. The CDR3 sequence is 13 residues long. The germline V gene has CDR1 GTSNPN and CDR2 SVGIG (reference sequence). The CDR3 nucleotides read TGTGCCTGGAGTGCCAGGGACAATCAGCCCCAGCATTTT. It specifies CAWSARDNQPQHF. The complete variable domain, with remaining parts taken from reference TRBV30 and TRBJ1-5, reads SQTIHQWPATLVQPVGSPLSLECTVEGTSNPNLYWYRQAAGRGLQLLFYSVGIGQISSEVPQNLSASRPQDRQFILSSKKLLLSDSGFYLCAWSARDNQPQHFGDGTRLSIL.

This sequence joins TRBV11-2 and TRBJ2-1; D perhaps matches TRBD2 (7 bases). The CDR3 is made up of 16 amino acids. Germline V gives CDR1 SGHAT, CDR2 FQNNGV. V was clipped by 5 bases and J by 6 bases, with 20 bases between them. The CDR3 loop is CASSQGMAGAGNEQFF. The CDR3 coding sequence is TGTGCCAGCAGCCAGGGGATGGCGGGAGCTGGCAATGAGCAGTTCTTC.

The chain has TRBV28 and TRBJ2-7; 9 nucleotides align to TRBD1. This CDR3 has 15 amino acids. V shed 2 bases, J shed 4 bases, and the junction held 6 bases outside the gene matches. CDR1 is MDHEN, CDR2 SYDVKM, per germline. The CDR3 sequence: CASSLEGQGLYEQYF. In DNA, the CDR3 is TGTGCCAGCAGTTTAGAGGGACAGGGATTATACGAGCAGTACTTC.